This record covers a single T cell receptor (beta chain). As yet, its antigen is unknown. This CDR3 spans 15 amino acids. Trimming cost V 5 bases and J 3 bases; bases outside gene matches: 6. Germline loops: CDR1 MNHEY, CDR2 SVGAGI. This sample is drawn from a study of B cell selection in AIRE deficiency. Broader study findings: AIRE-deficient Tconv and Treg repertoires matched healthy donors in TCRBV, CDR3 length, diversity. With only TCRbeta sequenced, around a third of shared healthy Treg sequences overlapped Tconv.

Sequencing used immunoSEQ multiplex PCR; TCRdb keeps in-frame clones, though not all of them. The sample lists about 22,000 clones; about nine tenths were seen once. Regulatory T cells were sorted as CD4+CD25hiCD127low/negative cells. J is TRBJ2-7 and V is TRBV6-5; 11 nucleotides align to TRBD2. The origin of this receptor is a human donor in good health. The sample was CD4+CD25+ Tregs sorted from PBMCs. CDR3 amino acids: CASSPSLAGGYEQYF. Here the CDR3 DNA reads TGTGCCAGCAGTCCGTCCCTAGCGGGAGGCTACGAGCAGTACTTC.